A selection of T cell receptor beta chains follows, all from one sample in a study of lung T cells in sarcoidosis with Löfgren's syndrome. TCRdb analysed the reads with MiXCR anew, one entry per CDR3 protein. The data contain 15,000 to 25,000 distinct CDR3 sequences, roughly a fifth of them singletons. Source material: CD4+ T cells from bronchoalveolar lavage. The receptor set was obtained from a human donor with sarcoidosis (Löfgren's syndrome or another form), or a control subject (not recorded which). CDR3s include the opening cysteine and the closing phenylalanine or tryptophan. A D gene is named only where the DNA matches it firmly. Clone size is given for some rows only: seen once, a few or many times, or a class if the clone is expanded.

DNA,CDR3,D,length,J,V,size
TGTGCCAGCAGCTTAAAGGGAACGTCCTACGAGCAGTACTTC,CASSLKGTSYEQYF,-,14,TRBJ2-7,TRBV11-2,many
TGCAGTGCTGCGCTCGGGGGGGACCCTAGGAATGAGCAGTTCTTC,CSAALGGDPRNEQFF,TRBD2,15,TRBJ2-1,TRBV20-1,medium-sized
TGTGCCAGTAGTGTGCTGGGGGTAAGAGGTAACACAGATACGCAGTATTTT,CASSVLGVRGNTDTQYF,-,17,TRBJ2-3,TRBV19,-
TGTGCCAGCCGTCCCGACGGCAATCAGCCCCAGCATTTT,CASRPDGNQPQHF,-,13,TRBJ1-5,TRBV6-2/TRBV6-3,medium-sized
TGCAGCGTTGGTCGACAAGAGACCCAGTACTTC,CSVGRQETQYF,-,11,TRBJ2-5,TRBV29-1,few
TGCAGCCCCAGGCGGGGGGCAGCGACAGATACGCGGTATTTT,CSPRRGAATDTRYF,TRBD2,14,TRBJ2-3,TRBV20-1,-
TGTGCCAGCAGCCGAGGCGCGGCAGGTATGAACACTGAAGCTTTCTTT,CASSRGAAGMNTEAFF,-,16,TRBJ1-1,TRBV4-2,few
TGTGCCAGCAGATTGGGACTAGCGGGAGCAGATACGCAGTATTTT,CASRLGLAGADTQYF,TRBD2,15,TRBJ2-3,TRBV5-4,-
TGTGCCAGCAGTAAACGGCTGGAAAGCACAGATATGCAGTATTTT,CASSKRLESTDMQYF,-,15,TRBJ2-3,TRBV27,-
TGTGCCAGCAGTGGAATAAACTATGGCTACGCCTTC,CASSGINYGYAF,-,12,TRBJ1-2,TRBV6-2/TRBV6-3,-
TGTGCCAGCAGCGGGCAATCCCCGGGAGGACGCCGCTGCAATGAGCAGTTCTTC,CASSGQSPGGRRCNEQFF,TRBD2,18,TRBJ2-1,TRBV9,-
TGTGTCATCAGTGAGCCTACCATACATGAAGCTTTCTTT,CVISEPTIHEAFF,-,13,TRBJ1-1,TRBV10-3,-
TGCAGTACCCCTAAGGGGAGGGGGGGTTGGGACACTGAAGCTTTCTTT,CSTPKGRGGWDTEAFF,-,16,TRBJ1-1,TRBV20-1,few
TGTGCCAGCAGCTTAGTGGCGGAAAATTCACCCCTCCACTTT,CASSLVAENSPLHF,-,14,TRBJ1-6,TRBV7-9,many
TGTGCCAGCAGCCCAGGGACAGGGAGACGGAACACTGAAGCTTTCTTT,CASSPGTGRRNTEAFF,TRBD1,16,TRBJ1-1,TRBV5-6,-
TGTGCCAGCCGGGACGGAACACAAGAGGCCCAGTACTTC,CASRDGTQEAQYF,-,13,TRBJ2-5,TRBV2,-
TGTGCCAGCAGTCCTGACATATACAATGAGCAGTTCTTC,CASSPDIYNEQFF,-,13,TRBJ2-1,TRBV6-1,medium-sized
TGTGCCAGCAGTTTTCCGGGACGGTCGTCAAACACCATATATTTT,CASSFPGRSSNTIYF,-,15,TRBJ1-3,TRBV25-1,many
TGCGCCAGCAGCTTAGGAGGACTAGCTGACTACAATGAGCAGTTCTTC,CASSLGGLADYNEQFF,TRBD2,16,TRBJ2-1,TRBV5-1,-
TGTGCCAGCAGCTTTACAGGGAAATGGAACACTGAAGCTTTCTTT,CASSFTGKWNTEAFF,-,15,TRBJ1-1,TRBV11-2,-
TGTGCCAGCAGCTTTTCTAGCTGGGGAGCCAAAAACATTCAGTACTTC,CASSFSSWGAKNIQYF,-,16,TRBJ2-4,TRBV5-4,few
TGCGCCAGCAGCCCGCAACCGGGACTAGGGACCGGGGAGCTGTTTTTT,CASSPQPGLGTGELFF,TRBD2,16,TRBJ2-2,TRBV5-1,many
TGCAGTGCTAGAGATTCGCCCGGACAGGCAGTCAATCAGCCCCAGCATTTT,CSARDSPGQAVNQPQHF,TRBD1,17,TRBJ1-5,TRBV20-1,many
TGTGCCAGCAGGAGGGTCAGCCAAGCCGAGGAGCTGTTTTTT,CASRRVSQAEELFF,-,14,TRBJ2-2,TRBV6-1,many
TGCGCCAGCAGCCGAAGGACTAGCGGAAGCACAGATACGCAGTATTTT,CASSRRTSGSTDTQYF,TRBD2,16,TRBJ2-3,TRBV4-3,many
TGTGCCAGCAGTGCTTTGGAGGAGATGAACACTGAAGCTTTCTTT,CASSALEEMNTEAFF,-,15,TRBJ1-1,TRBV2,-
TGTGCCAGCAGTCGGATTTCTAGCACAGATACGCAGTATTTT,CASSRISSTDTQYF,-,14,TRBJ2-3,TRBV5-4,-
TGTGCCAGCTCACCAACATATCAGGGGGGCAATGAGCAGTTCTTC,CASSPTYQGGNEQFF,-,15,TRBJ2-1,TRBV18,many
TGTGCCAGCAGCTCCGGACAGGGCTGGGTCGGGGAGCTGTTTTTT,CASSSGQGWVGELFF,TRBD1,15,TRBJ2-2,TRBV7-2,many
TGCAGTGCTACCTTGGCGGGAAGACAAGAGACCCAGTACTTC,CSATLAGRQETQYF,-,14,TRBJ2-5,TRBV20-1,many
TGTGCCAGCAGTAGCGGTCACACAGATACGCAGTATTTT,CASSSGHTDTQYF,-,13,TRBJ2-3,TRBV27,medium-sized
TGTGCCAGCAGCTCAACTGACAGGCGGAACACTGAAGCTTTCTTT,CASSSTDRRNTEAFF,-,15,TRBJ1-1,TRBV7-9,many
TGCAGTGCTAGAACGACTAGGGGCTTATACGAGCAGTACTTC,CSARTTRGLYEQYF,-,14,TRBJ2-7,TRBV20-1,medium-sized
TGTGCCAGCAGTGAAGGACAGGGATTTGCAACTAATGAAAAACTGTTTTTT,CASSEGQGFATNEKLFF,TRBD1,17,TRBJ1-4,TRBV6-4,few
TGTGCCAGCAGCCAAGGCCTGGGACTAGCGGTAGAGGCCCAGTACTTC,CASSQGLGLAVEAQYF,TRBD2,16,TRBJ2-5,TRBV3-1,-
TGTGCCACCAGCACGGGGACAGGCCTTACGGGGGGAAACACCATATATTTT,CATSTGTGLTGGNTIYF,TRBD1,17,TRBJ1-3,TRBV15,medium-sized
TGTGCCAGCAGCCTTTCCGCGGGGACCCAGTACTTC,CASSLSAGTQYF,-,12,TRBJ2-5,TRBV7-2,many
TGTGCCAGCAGCTGGCGAGGGGAAGATGAAGCTTTCTTT,CASSWRGEDEAFF,-,13,TRBJ1-1,TRBV7-2,many
TGCAGTGCTAGATCCCTCCTCCCGGGGGCAACAGATACGCAGTATTTT,CSARSLLPGATDTQYF,-,16,TRBJ2-3,TRBV20-1,medium-sized
TGTGCCAGCAGCTTAAGTGGGGGGACAGGGTCCTGGGTCTTC,CASSLSGGTGSWVF,TRBD1,14,TRBJ2-1,TRBV7-3,-
TGTGCCAGTAGTACAGAGCACAATGAGCAGTTCTTC,CASSTEHNEQFF,-,12,TRBJ2-1,TRBV19,-
TGTGCCAGCAGTTCAAGACTAGCGGGATCCTACAATGAGCAGTTCTTC,CASSSRLAGSYNEQFF,TRBD2,16,TRBJ2-1,TRBV6-2/TRBV6-3,medium-sized
TGCGCCAGCAGCGGTCGAACCGGGACAGCGGGCAATGAAAAACTGTTTTTT,CASSGRTGTAGNEKLFF,TRBD1,17,TRBJ1-4,TRBV5-1,-
TGCAGTGCGCCGAGAGGGGGCCACAATGAGCAGTTCTTC,CSAPRGGHNEQFF,TRBD1,13,TRBJ2-1,TRBV20-1,many
TGTGCCAGCAGACTACAGGGTTATATTGGTGACACTGAAGCTTTCTTT,CASRLQGYIGDTEAFF,-,16,TRBJ1-1,TRBV6-1,medium-sized